A selection of T cell receptor beta chains follows, all from one sample in a study of blood T cell repertoires in COVID-19. Sequencing used immunoSEQ multiplex PCR; TCRdb keeps in-frame clones, though not all of them. The data contain 130,000 to 150,000 clones, around 82% of them seen just once; the ten biggest clones take up 13%. Sequencing used peripheral blood. Receptors were obtained from a man between 60 and 70 years old with active or convalescent COVID-19. The conserved cysteine and the conserved F or W are not part of the CDR3 here.

v_call: TRBV5-1
cdr3_aa: ASSPGATGGDTGELF

v_call: TRBV27
cdr3_aa: ASRTGVGQPQH

v_call: TRBV28
cdr3_aa: ASSFQDRGGYT

v_call: TRBV25-1
cdr3_aa: ASSESGGSETQY

v_call: TRBV7-2
cdr3_aa: ASSSDLTGHNYGYT

v_call: TRBV6-5
cdr3_aa: ASIYRGNYGYT

v_call: TRBV9
cdr3_aa: ASGGSRSSYNSPLH

v_call: TRBV21-1
cdr3_aa: ASSPRSDFYNEQF

v_call: TRBV27
cdr3_aa: ASSFAGAQAKNIQY

v_call: TRBV6-2/TRBV6-3
cdr3_aa: ASSYWPPEDQPQH

v_call: TRBV6-5
cdr3_aa: ASNRLPGGELF

v_call: TRBV5-1
cdr3_aa: ASSPQGDGSPLH

v_call: TRBV19
cdr3_aa: ASSKTRQVNQPQH

v_call: TRBV7-9
cdr3_aa: ASSSRGFGTEAF

v_call: TRBV19
cdr3_aa: ASSILRTGELF

v_call: TRBV9
cdr3_aa: ASSASETQY

v_call: TRBV30
cdr3_aa: AWSQVYTEAF

v_call: TRBV2
cdr3_aa: ASSIDRFYEQY

v_call: TRBV15
cdr3_aa: ATSRDLRLTSYEQY

v_call: TRBV4-3
cdr3_aa: ASSQERTSGSNEQY

v_call: TRBV5-1
cdr3_aa: ASSARLVNEQF

v_call: TRBV2
cdr3_aa: ASEGGGKTQY

v_call: TRBV4-1
cdr3_aa: ASSQEEFQPQH

v_call: TRBV2
cdr3_aa: ASSETSGNPSDEQY

v_call: TRBV5-1
cdr3_aa: ASTDQAGINNEQF

v_call: TRBV27
cdr3_aa: ASSFIWTSGSTDTQY

v_call: TRBV5-4
cdr3_aa: ASSELGGGWDSPLH

v_call: TRBV19
cdr3_aa: ASRDTRSIETQY

v_call: TRBV18
cdr3_aa: ASSPARGQGSTLH

v_call: TRBV12-3/TRBV12-4
cdr3_aa: ASRRTGDGYT

v_call: TRBV9
cdr3_aa: ASSVAGLGYNEQF

v_call: TRBV28
cdr3_aa: ASSSPGQVYNSPLH

v_call: TRBV5-1
cdr3_aa: ASSPQGGETQY

v_call: TRBV4-3
cdr3_aa: ASSRTQANTEAF

v_call: TRBV6-5
cdr3_aa: ASSYSDRNYEQY

v_call: TRBV15
cdr3_aa: ATSLNEYIQY

v_call: TRBV7-8
cdr3_aa: ASSLIPGRTVGGYT

v_call: TRBV6-5
cdr3_aa: ASSPLRVDYEQY

v_call: TRBV11-2
cdr3_aa: ASSLTGRGFGGETQY

v_call: TRBV18
cdr3_aa: ASSPPRQGAIPQETQY

v_call: TRBV10-3
cdr3_aa: AISGPGQGGGELF

v_call: TRBV29-1
cdr3_aa: SVDRGSTDTQY

v_call: TRBV2
cdr3_aa: ASSERTGDQPQH

v_call: TRBV7-2
cdr3_aa: ASSLNPSGPSYEQY